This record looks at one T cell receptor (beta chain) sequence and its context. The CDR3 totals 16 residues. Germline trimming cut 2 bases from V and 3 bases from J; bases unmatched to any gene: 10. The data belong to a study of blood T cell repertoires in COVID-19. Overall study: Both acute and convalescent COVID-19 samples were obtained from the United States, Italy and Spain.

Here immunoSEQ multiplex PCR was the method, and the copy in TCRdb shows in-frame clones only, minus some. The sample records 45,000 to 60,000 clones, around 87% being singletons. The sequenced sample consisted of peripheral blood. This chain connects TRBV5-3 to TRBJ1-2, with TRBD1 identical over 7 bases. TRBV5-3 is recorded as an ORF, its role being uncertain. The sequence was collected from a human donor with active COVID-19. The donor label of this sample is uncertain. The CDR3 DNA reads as TGTGCCAGAAGCTTACCCTGTCGGCAGGGGGACTATGGCTACACCTTC. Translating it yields CARSLPCRQGDYGYTF.